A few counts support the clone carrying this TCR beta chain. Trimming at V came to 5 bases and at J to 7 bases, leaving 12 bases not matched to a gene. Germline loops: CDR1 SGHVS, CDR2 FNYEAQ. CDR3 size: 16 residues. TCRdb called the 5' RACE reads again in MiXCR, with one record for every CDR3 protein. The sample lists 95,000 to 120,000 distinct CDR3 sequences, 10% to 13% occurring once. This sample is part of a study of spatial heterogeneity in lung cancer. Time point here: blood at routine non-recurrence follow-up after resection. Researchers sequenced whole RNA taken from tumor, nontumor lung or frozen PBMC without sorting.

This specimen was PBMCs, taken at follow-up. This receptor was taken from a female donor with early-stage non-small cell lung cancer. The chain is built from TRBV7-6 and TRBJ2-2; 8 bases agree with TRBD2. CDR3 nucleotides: TGTGCCAGCAGCCCTATCGGGGGACTAGAACACGGGGAGCTGTTTTTT. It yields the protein CASSPIGGLEHGELFF. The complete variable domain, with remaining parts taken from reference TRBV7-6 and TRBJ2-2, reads GAGVSQSPRYKVTKRGQDVALRCDPISGHVSLYWYRQALGQGPEFLTYFNYEAQQDKSGLPNDRFSAERPEGSISTLTIQRTEQRDSAMYRCASSPIGGLEHGELFFGEGSRLTVL.